Shown below are 2 T cell receptor beta chains from a single sample sequenced in a study of response to subunit inactivated influenza vaccine. TCRdb used MiXCR to reprocess the RT-PCR reads, holding one entry per CDR3 protein. Of about 540,000 distinct CDR3 sequences in the sample, under 25% were seen once. These data also featured in a second study, about T cells expressing NK-cell markers. As reported in that work: The TCR beta cDNA came from 5'RACE template switching with UMIs.

Sequenced material: CD4+ T cells sorted from PBMCs, taken 11 to 12 days after vaccination. The source is a man aged 50 to 59 who received an inactivated influenza vaccine.

This clonotype was counted between two and nine times. The chain has TRBV7-2 and TRBJ2-2; 8 bases line up with TRBD2. Germline CDR1 is SGHTA and CDR2 is FQGNSA. The V and J ends lost 3 bases and 5 bases, in that order; junction bases with no gene match: 8. The CDR3 has 16 amino acids. DNA of the CDR3: TGTGCCAGCAGCTTGGGGGGGACTAGACATACCGGGGAGCTGTTTTTT. This gives the protein CASSLGGTRHTGELFF. Based on the CDR3 plus reference TRBV7-2 and TRBJ2-2, the full variable domain is GAGVSQSPSNKVTEKGKDVELRCDPISGHTALYWYRQSLGQGLEFLIYFQGNSAPDKSGLPSDRFSAERTGGSVSTLTIQRTQQEDSAVYLCASSLGGTRHTGELFFGEGSRLTVL.

This chain links TRBV6-5 with TRBJ1-2; D remains ambiguous. CDR3 length equals 14 residues. V was cut by 2 bases and J by 0 bases, with 7 bases left in between. Germline CDR1 MNHEY, CDR2 SVGAGI. The CDR3 DNA follows: TGTGCCAGCAGTTACAGGGCCCCTAACTATGGCTACACCTTC. Its translation: CASSYRAPNYGYTF.